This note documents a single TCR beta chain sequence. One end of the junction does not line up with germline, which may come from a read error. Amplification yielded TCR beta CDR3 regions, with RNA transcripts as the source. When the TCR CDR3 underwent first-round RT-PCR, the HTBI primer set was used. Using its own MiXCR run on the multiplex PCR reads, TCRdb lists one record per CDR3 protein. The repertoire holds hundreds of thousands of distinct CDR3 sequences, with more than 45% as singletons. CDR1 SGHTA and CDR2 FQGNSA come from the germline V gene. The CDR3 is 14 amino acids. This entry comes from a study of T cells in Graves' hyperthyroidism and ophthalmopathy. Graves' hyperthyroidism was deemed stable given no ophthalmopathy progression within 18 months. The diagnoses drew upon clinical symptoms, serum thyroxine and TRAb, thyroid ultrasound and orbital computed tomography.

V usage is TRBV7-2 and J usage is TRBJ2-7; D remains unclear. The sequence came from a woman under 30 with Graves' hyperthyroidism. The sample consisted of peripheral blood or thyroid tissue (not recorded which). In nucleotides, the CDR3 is TGTGCCAGCAGCCCCAGGTCTACCTCCTTCGAGCAGTACTTC. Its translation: CASSPRSTSFEQYF. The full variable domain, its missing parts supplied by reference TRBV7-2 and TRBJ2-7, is GAGVSQSPSNKVTEKGKDVELRCDPISGHTALYWYRQSLGQGLEFLIYFQGNSAPDKSGLPSDRFSAERTGGSVSTLTIQRTQQEDSAVYLCASSPRSTSFEQYFGPGTRLTVT.